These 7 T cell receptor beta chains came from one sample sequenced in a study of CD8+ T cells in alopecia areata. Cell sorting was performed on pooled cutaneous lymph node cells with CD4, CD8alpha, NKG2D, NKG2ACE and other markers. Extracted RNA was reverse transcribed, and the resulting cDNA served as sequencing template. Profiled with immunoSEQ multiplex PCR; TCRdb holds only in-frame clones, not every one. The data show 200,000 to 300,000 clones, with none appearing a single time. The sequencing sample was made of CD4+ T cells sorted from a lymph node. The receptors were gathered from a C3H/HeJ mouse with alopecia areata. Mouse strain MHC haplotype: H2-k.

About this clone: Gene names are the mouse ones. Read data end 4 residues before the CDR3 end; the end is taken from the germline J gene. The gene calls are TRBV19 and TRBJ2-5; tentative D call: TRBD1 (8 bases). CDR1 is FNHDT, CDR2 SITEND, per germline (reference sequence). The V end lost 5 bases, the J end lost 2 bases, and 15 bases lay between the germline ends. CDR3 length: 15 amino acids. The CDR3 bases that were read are TGTGCCAGCAGACCATACAGGGGGGGCCAAGAC. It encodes CASRPYRGGQD. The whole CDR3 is CASRPYRGGQDTQYF.

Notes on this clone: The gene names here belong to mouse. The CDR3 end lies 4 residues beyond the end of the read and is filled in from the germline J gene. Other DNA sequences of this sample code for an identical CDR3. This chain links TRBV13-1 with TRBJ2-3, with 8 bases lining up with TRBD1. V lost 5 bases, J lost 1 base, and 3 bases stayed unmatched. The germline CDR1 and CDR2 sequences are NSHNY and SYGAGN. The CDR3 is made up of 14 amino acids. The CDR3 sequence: CASRQGAGAETLYF. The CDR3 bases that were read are TGTGCCAGCAGGCAGGGGGCTGGTGCAGAA.

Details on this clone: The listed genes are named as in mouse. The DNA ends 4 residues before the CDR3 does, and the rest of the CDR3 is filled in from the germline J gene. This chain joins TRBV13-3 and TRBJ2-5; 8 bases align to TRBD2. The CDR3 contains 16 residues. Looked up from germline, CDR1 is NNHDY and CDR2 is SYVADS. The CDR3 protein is CASSDAPGGPEDTQYF. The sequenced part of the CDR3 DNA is TGTGCCAGCAGTGATGCACCGGGGGGGCCGGAAGAC.

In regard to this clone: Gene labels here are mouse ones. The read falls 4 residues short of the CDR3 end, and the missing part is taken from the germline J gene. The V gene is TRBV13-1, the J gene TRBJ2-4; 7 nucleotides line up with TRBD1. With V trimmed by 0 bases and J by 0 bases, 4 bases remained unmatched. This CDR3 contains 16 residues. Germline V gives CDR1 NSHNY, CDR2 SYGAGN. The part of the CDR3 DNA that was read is TGTGCCAGCAGTGATGAATACAGGGGAAGTCAAAAC. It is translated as CASSDEYRGSQN. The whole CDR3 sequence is CASSDEYRGSQNTLYF.

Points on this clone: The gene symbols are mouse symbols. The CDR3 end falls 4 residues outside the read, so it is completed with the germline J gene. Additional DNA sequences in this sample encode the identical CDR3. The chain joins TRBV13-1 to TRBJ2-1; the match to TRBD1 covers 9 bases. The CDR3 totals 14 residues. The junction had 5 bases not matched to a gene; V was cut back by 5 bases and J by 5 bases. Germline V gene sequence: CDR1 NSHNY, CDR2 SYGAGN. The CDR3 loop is CASRKQGADAEQFF. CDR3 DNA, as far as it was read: TGTGCCAGCAGGAAACAGGGGGCTGATGCT.

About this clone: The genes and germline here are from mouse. CDR3: CASSRTGTSDYTF. The sequenced CDR3 bases are TGTGCTAGCAGTAGAACAGGGACCTCC. V usage is TRBV17 and J usage is TRBJ1-2; TRBD1 might be the D (6 bases). The read terminates 4 residues before the CDR3 end, so the remaining end is supplied by the germline J gene. The germline CDR1 and CDR2 sequences are MNHDT and YYDKIL. The CDR3 has 13 residues. V was clipped by 2 bases and J by 4 bases, with 8 bases between them. Combining the CDR3 with reference TRBV17 and TRBJ1-2 gives the whole variable domain DTTVKQNPRYKLARVGKPVNLICSQTMNHDTMYWYQKKPNQAPKLLLFYYDKILNREADTFEKFQSSRPNNSFCSLYIGSAGLEYSAMYLCASSRTGTSDYTFGSGTRLLVI.

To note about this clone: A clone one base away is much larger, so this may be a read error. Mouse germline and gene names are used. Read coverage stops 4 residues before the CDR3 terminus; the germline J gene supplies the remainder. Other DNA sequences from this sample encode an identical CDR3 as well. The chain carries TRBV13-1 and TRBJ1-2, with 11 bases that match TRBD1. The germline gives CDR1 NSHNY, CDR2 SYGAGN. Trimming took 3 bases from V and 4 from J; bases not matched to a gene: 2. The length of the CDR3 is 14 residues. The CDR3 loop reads CASSGTGGVSDYTF. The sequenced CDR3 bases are TGTGCCAGCAGTGGGACAGGGGGCGTCTCC.